This T cell receptor beta chain was obtained from a study of shared clonotypes between healthy human individuals. Clones were sequenced by immunoSEQ multiplex PCR, and TCRdb holds only the in-frame ones, with some missing. The repertoire holds some 1 million clones, with 70% to 80% as singletons. The ends lost 6 bases at V and 4 bases at J; junction bases unmatched: 10. The CDR3 has 17 amino acids. Germline lookup yields CDR1 MNHEY and CDR2 SMNVEV (reference sequence). This receptor was identified in a young man in good health. Sequenced sample: memory CD4+ T cells sorted from blood. Regarding subset: CD45RA-negative fraction. The chain couples TRBV27 to TRBJ1-6; 9 positions agree with TRBD1. DNA for the CDR3: TGTGCCAGCAGAAACGGACAGGGGACGGGATATAATTCACCCCTCCACTTT. It is translated as CASRNGQGTGYNSPLHF.